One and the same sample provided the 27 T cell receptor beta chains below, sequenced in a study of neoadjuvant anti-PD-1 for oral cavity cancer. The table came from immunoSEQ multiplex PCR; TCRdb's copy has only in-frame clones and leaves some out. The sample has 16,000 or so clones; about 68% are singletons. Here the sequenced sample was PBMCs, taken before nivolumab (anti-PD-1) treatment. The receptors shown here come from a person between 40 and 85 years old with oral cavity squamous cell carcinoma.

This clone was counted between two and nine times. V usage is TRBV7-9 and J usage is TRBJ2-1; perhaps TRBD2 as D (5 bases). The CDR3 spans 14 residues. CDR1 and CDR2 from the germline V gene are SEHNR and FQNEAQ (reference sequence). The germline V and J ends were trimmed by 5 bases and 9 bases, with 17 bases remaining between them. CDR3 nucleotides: TGTGCCAGCAGCGCCTTGAACGGGATGGGTGAGCAGTTCTTC. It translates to CASSALNGMGEQFF.

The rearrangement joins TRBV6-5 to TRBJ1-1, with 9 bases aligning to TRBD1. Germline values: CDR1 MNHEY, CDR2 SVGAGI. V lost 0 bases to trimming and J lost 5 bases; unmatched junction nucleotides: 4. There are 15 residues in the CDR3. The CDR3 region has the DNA TGTGCCAGCAGTTACTCAGGGACAGGGCTGACTGAAGCTTTCTTT. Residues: CASSYSGTGLTEAFF.

CDR3 loop: CASRTQGSGQPQHF. In nucleotides, the CDR3 is TGTGCCAGCAGAACCCAGGGTTCCGGGCAGCCCCAGCATTTT. The J gene is TRBJ1-5, the V gene TRBV27, with a possible D match to TRBD1 (5 bases). The CDR3 consists of 14 residues. Germline V lookup: CDR1 MNHEY, CDR2 SMNVEV (reference sequence). V was trimmed by 6 bases and J by 7 bases, leaving 16 bases between them.

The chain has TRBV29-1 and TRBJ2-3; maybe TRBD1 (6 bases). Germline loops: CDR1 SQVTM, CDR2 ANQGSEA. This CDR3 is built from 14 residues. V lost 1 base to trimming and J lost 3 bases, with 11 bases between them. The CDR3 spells CSVEGAGDTDTQYF. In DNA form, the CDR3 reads TGCAGCGTTGAAGGGGCAGGGGATACAGATACGCAGTATTTT.

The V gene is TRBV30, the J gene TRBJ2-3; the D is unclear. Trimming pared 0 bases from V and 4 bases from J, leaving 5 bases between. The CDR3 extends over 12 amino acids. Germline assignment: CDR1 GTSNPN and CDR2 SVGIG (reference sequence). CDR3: CAWSVGSDTQYF. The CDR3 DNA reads TGTGCCTGGAGTGTAGGGTCAGATACGCAGTATTTT. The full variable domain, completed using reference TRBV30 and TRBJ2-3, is SQTIHQWPATLVQPVGSPLSLECTVEGTSNPNLYWYRQAAGRGLQLLFYSVGIGQISSEVPQNLSASRPQDRQFILSSKKLLLSDSGFYLCAWSVGSDTQYFGPGTRLTVL.

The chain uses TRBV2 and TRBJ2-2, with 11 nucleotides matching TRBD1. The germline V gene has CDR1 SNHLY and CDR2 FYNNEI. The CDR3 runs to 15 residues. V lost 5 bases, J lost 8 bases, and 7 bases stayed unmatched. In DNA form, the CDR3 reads TGTGCCAGCAGTCACCCGGGGACAGGGGGAGGGGAGCTGTTTTTT. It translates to CASSHPGTGGGELFF.

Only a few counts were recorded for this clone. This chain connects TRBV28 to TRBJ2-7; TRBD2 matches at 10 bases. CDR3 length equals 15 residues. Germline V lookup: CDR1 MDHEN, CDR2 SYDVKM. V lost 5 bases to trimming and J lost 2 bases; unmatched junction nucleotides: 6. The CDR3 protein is CASSPGGLAAYEQYF. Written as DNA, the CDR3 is TGTGCCAGCAGTCCCGGTGGACTAGCGGCCTACGAGCAGTACTTC.

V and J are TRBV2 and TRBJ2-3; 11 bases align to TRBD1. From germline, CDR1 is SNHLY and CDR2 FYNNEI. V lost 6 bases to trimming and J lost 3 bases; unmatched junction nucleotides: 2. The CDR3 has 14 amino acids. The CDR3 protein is CASSGQGATDTQYF. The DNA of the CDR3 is TGTGCCAGCAGCGGACAGGGGGCAACAGATACGCAGTATTTT.

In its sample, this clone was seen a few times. CDR3 sequence: CASSWTGQKETQYF. CDR3 DNA: TGTGCCAGCAGCTGGACGGGACAGAAAGAGACCCAGTACTTC. This chain uses TRBV5-6 with TRBJ2-5; 7 nucleotides line up with TRBD1. V dropped 3 bases and J dropped 3; count of bases not matched to a gene: 5. The CDR3 has 14 amino acids. Germline V gives CDR1 SGHDT, CDR2 YYEEEE. Full variable domain (rest looked up from reference TRBV5-6 and TRBJ2-5): DAGVTQSPTHLIKTRGQQVTLRCSPKSGHDTVSWYQQALGQGPQFIFQYYEEEERQRGNFPDRFSGHQFPNYSSELNVNALLLGDSALYLCASSWTGQKETQYFGPGTRLLVL.

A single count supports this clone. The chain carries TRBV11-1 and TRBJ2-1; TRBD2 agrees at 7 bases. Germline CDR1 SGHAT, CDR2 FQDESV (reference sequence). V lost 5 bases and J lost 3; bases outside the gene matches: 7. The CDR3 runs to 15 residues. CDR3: CASSPSGTYYNEQFF. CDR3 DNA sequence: TGTGCCAGCAGCCCGAGCGGGACTTACTACAATGAGCAGTTCTTC.

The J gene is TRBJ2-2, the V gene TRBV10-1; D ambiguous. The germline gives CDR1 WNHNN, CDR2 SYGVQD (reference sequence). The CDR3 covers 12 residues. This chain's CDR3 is CATSGNTGELFF. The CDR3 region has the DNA TGCGCGACCTCCGGGAACACCGGGGAGCTGTTTTTT.

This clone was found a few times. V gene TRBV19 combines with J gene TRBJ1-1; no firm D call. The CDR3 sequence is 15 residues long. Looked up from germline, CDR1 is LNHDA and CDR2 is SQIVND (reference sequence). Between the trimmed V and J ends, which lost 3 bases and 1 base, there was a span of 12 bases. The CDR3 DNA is TGTGCCAGTAGTATGTCAAGGGCCGGGAACACTGAAGCTTTCTTT. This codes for CASSMSRAGNTEAFF. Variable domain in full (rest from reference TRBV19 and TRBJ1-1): DGGITQSPKYLFRKEGQNVTLSCEQNLNHDAMYWYRQDPGQGLRLIYYSQIVNDFQKGDIAEGYSVSREKKESFPLTVTSAQKNPTAFYLCASSMSRAGNTEAFFGQGTRLTVV.

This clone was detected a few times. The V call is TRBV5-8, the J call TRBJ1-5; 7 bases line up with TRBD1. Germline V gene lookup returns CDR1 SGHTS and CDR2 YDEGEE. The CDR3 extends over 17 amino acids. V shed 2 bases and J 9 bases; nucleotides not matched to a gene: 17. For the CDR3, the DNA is TGTGCCAGCAGCTTTACCGCCGGGGGAGGGGGCTGGTGGCCCCAGCATTTT. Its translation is CASSFTAGGGGWWPQHF. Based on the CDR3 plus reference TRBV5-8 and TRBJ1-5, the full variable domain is EAGVTQSPTHLIKTRGQQATLRCSPISGHTSVYWYQQALGLGLQFLLWYDEGEERNRGNFPPRFSGRQFPNYSSELNVNALELEDSALYLCASSFTAGGGGWWPQHFGDGTRLSIL.

The CDR3 region has the DNA TGTGCCAGCAGCCGGACCGCGGCGACTAGCGGGAGTTTGGATACGCAGTATTTT. Protein: CASSRTAATSGSLDTQYF. The V and J genes are TRBV7-3 and TRBJ2-3; 12 bases are shared with TRBD2. CDR1 is SGHTA, CDR2 FQGTGA, per germline. The CDR3 spans 18 residues. J was trimmed by 6 bases and V by 5 bases; bases with no gene match: 15.

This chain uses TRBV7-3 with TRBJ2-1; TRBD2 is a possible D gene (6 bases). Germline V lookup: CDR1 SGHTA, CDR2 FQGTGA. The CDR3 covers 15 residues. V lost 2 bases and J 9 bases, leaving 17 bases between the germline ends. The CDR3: CASSLSLTSIGEQFF. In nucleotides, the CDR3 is TGTGCCAGCAGCTTATCCTTGACTAGTATCGGTGAGCAGTTCTTC.

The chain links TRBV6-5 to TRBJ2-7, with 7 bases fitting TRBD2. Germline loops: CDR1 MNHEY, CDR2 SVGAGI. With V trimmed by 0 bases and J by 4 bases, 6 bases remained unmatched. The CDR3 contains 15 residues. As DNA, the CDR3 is TGTGCCAGCAGTTACTCGACTAGCATGGGATACGAGCAGTACTTC. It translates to CASSYSTSMGYEQYF.

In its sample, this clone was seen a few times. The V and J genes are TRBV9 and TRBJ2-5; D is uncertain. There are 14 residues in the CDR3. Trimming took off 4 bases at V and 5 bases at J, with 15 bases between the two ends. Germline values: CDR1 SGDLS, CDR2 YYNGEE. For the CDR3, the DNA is TGTGCCAGCAGCCCTCCTGCCGGGCGGGAGACCCAGTACTTC. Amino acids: CASSPPAGRETQYF.

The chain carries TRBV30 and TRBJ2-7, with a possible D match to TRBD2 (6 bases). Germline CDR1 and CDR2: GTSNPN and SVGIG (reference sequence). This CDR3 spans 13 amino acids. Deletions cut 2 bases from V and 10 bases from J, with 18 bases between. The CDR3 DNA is TGTGCCTGGAGTCCCGGGACTGGTAGAGCCCAGTACTTC. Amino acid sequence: CAWSPGTGRAQYF.

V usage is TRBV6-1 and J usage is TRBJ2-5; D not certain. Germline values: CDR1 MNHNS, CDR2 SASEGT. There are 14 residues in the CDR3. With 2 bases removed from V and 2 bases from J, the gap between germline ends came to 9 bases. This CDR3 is CASSERVLQETQYF. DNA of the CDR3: TGTGCCAGCAGTGAAAGGGTTCTTCAAGAGACCCAGTACTTC.

In nucleotides, the CDR3 is TGTGCCAGCAGCCCGCAACCCAGTGGCTACACCTTC. Amino acid sequence: CASSPQPSGYTF. The V gene is TRBV9, the J gene TRBJ1-2; unclear D gene. There are 12 residues in the CDR3. V was clipped by 4 bases and J by 7 bases, with 11 bases between them. CDR1 and CDR2 from the germline V gene are SGDLS and YYNGEE.

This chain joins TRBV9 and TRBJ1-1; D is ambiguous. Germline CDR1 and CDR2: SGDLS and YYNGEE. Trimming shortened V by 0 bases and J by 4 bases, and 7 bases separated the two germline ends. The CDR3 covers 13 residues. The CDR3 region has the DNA TGTGCCAGCAGCGTAGGAAGTGGCACTGAAGCTTTCTTT. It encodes CASSVGSGTEAFF.

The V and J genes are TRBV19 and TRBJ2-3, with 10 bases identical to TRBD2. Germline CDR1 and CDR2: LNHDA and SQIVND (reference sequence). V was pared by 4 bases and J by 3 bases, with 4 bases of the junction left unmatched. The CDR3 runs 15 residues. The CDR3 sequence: CASSTAGGPTDTQYF. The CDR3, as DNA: TGTGCCAGTAGTACAGCGGGAGGGCCAACAGATACGCAGTATTTT.

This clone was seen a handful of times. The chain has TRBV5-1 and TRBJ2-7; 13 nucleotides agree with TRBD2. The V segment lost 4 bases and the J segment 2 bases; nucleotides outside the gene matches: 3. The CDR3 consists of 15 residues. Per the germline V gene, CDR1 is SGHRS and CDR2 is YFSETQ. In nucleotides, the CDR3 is TGCGCCAGCAGCACTGGGACTAGCGGGGCCTACGAGCAGTACTTC. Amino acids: CASSTGTSGAYEQYF. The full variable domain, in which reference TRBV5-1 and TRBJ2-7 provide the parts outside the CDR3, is KAGVTQTPRYLIKTRGQQVTLSCSPISGHRSVSWYQQTPGQGLQFLFEYFSETQRNKGNFPGRFSGRQFSNSRSEMNVSTLELGDSALYLCASSTGTSGAYEQYFGPGTRLTVT.

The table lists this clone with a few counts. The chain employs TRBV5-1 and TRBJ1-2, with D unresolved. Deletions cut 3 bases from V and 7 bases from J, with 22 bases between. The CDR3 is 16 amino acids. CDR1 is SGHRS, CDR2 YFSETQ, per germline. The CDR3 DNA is TGCGCCAGCAGCTGGGGTTCGGGAAATTCAGGACGTGGCTACACCTTC. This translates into CASSWGSGNSGRGYTF.

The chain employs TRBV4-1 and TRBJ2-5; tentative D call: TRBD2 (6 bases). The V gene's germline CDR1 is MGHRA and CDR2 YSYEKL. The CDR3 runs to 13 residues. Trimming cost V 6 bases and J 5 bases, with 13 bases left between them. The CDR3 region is CASSRLVAETQYF. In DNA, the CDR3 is TGCGCCAGCAGTCGACTAGTGGCTGAGACCCAGTACTTC.

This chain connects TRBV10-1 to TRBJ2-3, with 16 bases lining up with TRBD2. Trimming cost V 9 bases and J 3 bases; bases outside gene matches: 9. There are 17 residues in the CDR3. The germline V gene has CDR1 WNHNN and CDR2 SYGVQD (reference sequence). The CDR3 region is CAREGLAGGPTTDTQYF. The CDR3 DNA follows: TGCGCCAGGGAGGGACTAGCGGGAGGGCCAACGACAGATACGCAGTATTTT.

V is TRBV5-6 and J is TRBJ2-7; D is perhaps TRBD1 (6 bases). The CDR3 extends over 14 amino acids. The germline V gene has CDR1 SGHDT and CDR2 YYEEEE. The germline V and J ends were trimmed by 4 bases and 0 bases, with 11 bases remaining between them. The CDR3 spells CASSRQASSYEQYF. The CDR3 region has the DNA TGTGCCAGCAGCCGACAGGCGAGCTCCTACGAGCAGTACTTC. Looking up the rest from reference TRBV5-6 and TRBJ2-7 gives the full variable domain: DAGVTQSPTHLIKTRGQQVTLRCSPKSGHDTVSWYQQALGQGPQFIFQYYEEEERQRGNFPDRFSGHQFPNYSSELNVNALLLGDSALYLCASSRQASSYEQYFGPGTRLTVT.